The 27 T cell receptor beta chains presented below share a single source sample, sequenced in a study of kidney transplant recipient with SARS-CoV-2 infection (dated by TCRdb to the early 2020s). The time point label here, explained by the study, means: pre-pandemic baseline sample and day 111 after first positive SARS-CoV-2 test. TCRdb lists the instrument as Illumina MiSeq. Clones were called with MiXCR by TCRdb after fastp trimmed the public reads at Q25, and only in-frame beta chains were retained. Each entry merges the rows of one CDR3 protein and shows their most common DNA and genes. Across this sample there are roughly 250,000 distinct CDR3 sequences, with 25% to 30% seen only once. Around 7.8% of the sample goes to the ten largest clones. The sample was a blood sample, taken at baseline and around day 110 from a kidney transplant recipient. These receptors all stem from a young adult male patient who had COVID-19 and was a kidney transplant recipient. After transplantation, some T cells may belong to the graft donor instead of the recipient.

Many counts were recorded for this clonotype. The chain couples TRBV3-1 to TRBJ2-6; D gene uncertain. The ends were cut back, 7 bases at V and 0 bases at J, with 10 bases in the middle. Germline V CDR1 and CDR2: LGHDT, YNNKEL (reference sequence). The CDR3 has 15 residues. The CDR3 DNA reads as TGTGCCAGCACCCGAGAGGTCTCTGGGGCCAACGTCCTGACTTTC. Its protein product is CASTREVSGANVLTF.

The rearrangement joins TRBV21-1 to TRBJ2-3. TRBV21-1 is deemed a pseudogene. The CDR3 sequence is 17 residues long. CDR3 bases: TGTGCCAGCAGTAGAAAGGCAGCTACAGTCATGCAAGATACGCAGTATTTT. It is translated as CASSRKAATVMQDTQYF.

With regard to this clonotype: This may be a read error: a much more frequent sequence differs by one nucleotide. The chain employs TRBV7-9 and TRBJ2-3, with 9 bases that match TRBD2. The germline CDR1 and CDR2 sequences are SEHNR and FQNEAQ (reference sequence). CDR3 size: 17 residues. DNA of the CDR3: TGTGCCAACAGCTTAGGGGCGGGAGGGCCGTTAACAGATACGCAGTATTTT. Its protein is CANSLGAGGPLTDTQYF.

This clonotype was recorded at least ten times. The V call is TRBV20-1, the J call TRBJ2-2; TRBD1 might be the D (6 bases). This CDR3 is 15 amino acids long. Germline V gene sequence: CDR1 DFQATT, CDR2 SNEGSKA (reference sequence). Trimming left V 3 bases short and J 1 base short, with 12 bases between. CDR3 coding DNA: TGCAGTGCTAGCACAGGGTTCAAGAACACCGGGGAGCTGTTTTTT. It is translated as CSASTGFKNTGELFF.

This clonotype was seen at least ten times. The V call is TRBV11-1, the J call TRBJ1-1; no clear D. CDR1 and CDR2 (germline): SGHAT, FQDESV (reference sequence). The CDR3 has 16 residues. V was clipped by 0 bases and J by 1 base, with 12 bases between them. The CDR3 bases are TGTGCCAGCAGCTTAGCGAGCCAGACCCCGAACACTGAAGCTTTCTTT. It encodes CASSLASQTPNTEAFF.

CDR3 coding DNA: TGTGCCAGCAGCGGCTACGTGGGACTCCCCAGCGGAGACACAGATACGCAGTATTTT. This codes for CASSGYVGLPSGDTDTQYF. This chain joins TRBV9 and TRBJ2-1; D perhaps matches TRBD2 (6 bases). The DNA end is more similar to TRBJ2-3, so the J call may be wrong. CDR1 and CDR2 (germline): SGDLS, YYNGEE. This CDR3 is built from 19 residues.

This clonotype was seen repeatedly, ten times or more. The J gene is TRBJ1-2, the V gene TRBV7-2; D is uncertain. CDR1 SGHTA and CDR2 FQGNSA come from the germline V gene. The CDR3 loop spans 17 amino acids. Trimming shortened V by 4 bases and J by 4 bases, and 22 bases separated the two germline ends. The CDR3 reads CASSCRIRDGKTYGYTF. The DNA of the CDR3 is TGTGCCAGCAGCTGCCGAATCAGAGACGGAAAGACCTATGGCTACACCTTC.

On this clonotype: Possible read error: a much larger clone is one base away. Here the CDR3 omits its conserved ending phenylalanine or tryptophan, so a read error is the likely source. This chain's CDR3 is CASSVGVATNEQFL. The CDR3, as DNA: TGTGCCAGCAGCGTAGGGGTAGCGACCAATGAGCAGTTCCTC. This rearrangement joins TRBV9 to TRBJ2-1, with a weak D call TRBD2 (5 bases). V was shortened by 0 bases and J by 6 bases, with 10 bases between the two germline ends. The CDR3 consists of 14 residues. From germline, CDR1 is SGDLS and CDR2 YYNGEE.

This clonotype came up many times. Here the CDR3 reads CSARTGGGGGHEQFF. The CDR3 nucleotides read TGCAGTGCTAGAACTGGTGGCGGGGGGGGACATGAGCAGTTCTTC. This chain joins TRBV20-1 and TRBJ2-1; 9 bases agree with TRBD2. This CDR3 is 15 amino acids long. Trimming removed 2 bases from V and 8 bases from J; junction bases left unmatched: 10. Germline CDR1 DFQATT, CDR2 SNEGSKA (reference sequence).

Note on this clonotype: Since a much larger clone is just one base distant, this may be a read error. The V and J genes are TRBV11-3 and TRBJ2-3, with a possible D match to TRBD2 (6 bases). Germline V gene data show CDR1 as SGHNT and CDR2 as YENEEA. The CDR3 totals 13 residues. CDR3 sequence: CASSPLTSNTPYF. CDR3 coding DNA: TGTGCCAGCAGCCCCTTGACTAGTAATACGCCGTATTTT.

This clonotype came up many times. The chain recombines TRBV6-2 or TRBV6-3 with TRBJ1-2; D ambiguous. The CDR3 length is 17 residues. V was pared by 5 bases and J by 4 bases, with 23 bases between. CDR1 MNHEY and CDR2 SVGEGT come from the germline V gene. In DNA form, the CDR3 reads TGTGCCAGCAGTCTATCGGTCTGCATCGGAAAGACCTATGGCTACACCTTC. It yields the protein CASSLSVCIGKTYGYTF.

This clonotype showed up many times. The chain joins TRBV27 to TRBJ1-1, with 9 bases that match TRBD1. Germline V CDR1 and CDR2: MNHEY, SMNVEV (reference sequence). Trimming took 6 bases from V and 2 from J; bases not matched to a gene: 4. CDR3 length: 14 residues. The CDR3 loop is CASRLDRGNTEAFF. The CDR3 region has the DNA TGTGCCAGCAGATTGGACAGGGGAAACACTGAAGCTTTCTTT.

This clonotype was recorded only once. A much bigger clone sits one base away, suggesting this may be a read error. V and J are TRBV11-1 and TRBJ1-2; no definite D call. Germline V gene lookup returns CDR1 SGHAT and CDR2 FQDESV (reference sequence). Between the trimmed V and J ends, which lost 5 bases and 7 bases, there was a span of 26 bases. The CDR3 loop spans 17 amino acids. CDR3 loop: CASSDHYKAGKTSGYTF. The CDR3 DNA is TGTGCCAGCAGCGATCATTATAAGGCTGGAAAGACCTCTGGCTACACCTTC.

This clonotype was recorded at least ten times. The junction differs from germline at one of its ends, possibly a read error. V and J are TRBV6-1 and TRBJ1-2; weak D call: TRBD1 (5 bases). The length of the CDR3 is 10 residues. Germline V lookup: CDR1 MNHNS, CDR2 SASEGT. Here the CDR3 reads CASSEKGIPF. Here the CDR3 DNA reads TGTGCCAGCAGTGAGAAGGGGATCCCTTTC.

This clonotype came up a few times. The chain combines TRBV18 with TRBJ2-1; 7 bases agree with TRBD1. V shed 4 bases, J shed 3 bases, and the junction held 6 bases outside the gene matches. The length of the CDR3 is 15 residues. Germline loops: CDR1 KGHSH, CDR2 LQKENI. The CDR3 region has the DNA TGTGCCAGCTCACTGACCGGGACAGACTACAATGAGCAGTTCTTC. Encoded protein: CASSLTGTDYNEQFF.

Remarks on this clonotype: This could be a read error, since a much larger clone is one nucleotide away. V and J are TRBV18 and TRBJ2-7, with TRBD1 matching 7 bases. In germline, CDR1 is KGHSH, CDR2 LQKENI. This CDR3 region has 14 residues. V was pared by 3 bases and J by 6 bases, with 8 bases of the junction left unmatched. The CDR3 sequence is CASSPTGFGCEQYF. CDR3 nucleotide sequence: TGTGCCAGCTCACCGACAGGGTTCGGGTGCGAGCAGTACTTC.

This sequence joins TRBV20-1 and TRBJ2-2; 10 bases match TRBD2. J lost 4 bases, V lost 6 bases, and 11 bases had no gene match. Germline CDR1 reads DFQATT; CDR2 reads SNEGSKA (reference sequence). The CDR3 covers 16 residues. CDR3: CSARTSGREGTGELFF. The CDR3 DNA sequence: TGCAGTGCAAGGACTAGCGGAAGGGAGGGCACCGGGGAGCTGTTTTTT.

Ten or more counts support this clonotype. This chain joins TRBV7-8 and TRBJ1-2; D gene ambiguous. Germline CDR1 reads SGHVS; CDR2 reads FQNEAQ. The V end was cut by 5 bases, the J end by 4 bases, with 23 bases between. The CDR3 spans 17 residues. The CDR3 loop is CASSINVFTRKTYGYTF. CDR3 DNA: TGTGCCAGCAGCATAAACGTGTTTACCCGAAAGACCTATGGCTACACCTTC.

This clonotype has a count of ten or more. This chain joins TRBV11-1 and TRBJ1-2; D unresolved. Germline V lookup: CDR1 SGHAT, CDR2 FQDESV (reference sequence). The CDR3 contains 17 residues. Trimming took off 4 bases at V and 4 bases at J, with 22 bases between the two ends. The CDR3 reads CASSSHDKAGKTYGYTF. The CDR3 coding sequence is TGTGCCAGCAGCTCGCATGATAAGGCTGGAAAGACCTATGGCTACACCTTC. The full variable domain, in which reference TRBV11-1 and TRBJ1-2 provide the parts outside the CDR3, is EAEVAQSPRYKITEKSQAVAFWCDPISGHATLYWYRQILGQGPELLVQFQDESVVDDSQLPKDRFSAERLKGVDSTLKIQPAELGDSAMYLCASSSHDKAGKTYGYTFGSGTRLTVV.

As regards this clonotype: Possible read error: a much larger clone is one base away. J is TRBJ2-2 and V is TRBV15; TRBD1 aligns across 11 bases. Germline V gene data show CDR1 as LNHNV and CDR2 as YYDKDF (reference sequence). The CDR3 spans 17 residues. CDR3 protein: CATNRDGGQGALGELFF. For the CDR3, the DNA is TGTGCCACCAACAGAGATGGAGGACAGGGGGCGCTCGGGGAGCTGTTTTTT.

This clonotype was seen many times. This chain joins TRBV5-8 and TRBJ1-2; D is unclear. V was cut by 6 bases and J by 4 bases, with 22 bases left in between. The CDR3 covers 16 residues. Germline assignment: CDR1 SGHTS and CDR2 YDEGEE. As DNA, the CDR3 is TGTGCCAGCACGTCAAGTCATCCACGAAAGACCTATGGCTACACCTTC. It encodes CASTSSHPRKTYGYTF.

This clonotype occurred a few times. This chain uses TRBV6-9 with TRBJ1-2; no definite D call. V was shortened by 5 bases and J by 4 bases, with 23 bases between the two germline ends. CDR1 and CDR2 from the germline V gene are MNHGY and SVAAGI. The CDR3 length is 17 residues. This chain's CDR3 is CASSAPMPYGKTYGYTF. The CDR3 DNA is TGTGCCAGCAGTGCCCCAATGCCTTACGGAAAGACCTATGGCTACACCTTC.

About this clonotype: A much larger clone lies a single base off, so this may be a read error. This chain links TRBV3-1 with TRBJ1-1; weak D call: TRBD1 (6 bases). CDR3 length equals 17 residues. V shed 8 bases and J shed 4 bases, with 26 bases lying between them. Per the germline V gene, CDR1 is LGHDT and CDR2 is YNNKEL (reference sequence). The CDR3 DNA reads TGTGCCAGCGGCGACAGGTTTCCCATTTCAATTCGCACTGAAGCTTTCTTT. Amino acid sequence: CASGDRFPISIRTEAFF. The full variable domain, its missing parts supplied by reference TRBV3-1 and TRBJ1-1, is DTAVSQTPKYLVTQMGNDKSIKCEQNLGHDTMYWYKQDSKKFLKIMFSYNNKELIINETVPNRFSPKSPDKAHLNLHINSLELGDSAVYFCASGDRFPISIRTEAFFGQGTRLTVV.

This clonotype was counted ten times or more. The V gene is TRBV20-1, the J gene TRBJ2-1, with 11 bases lining up with TRBD2. The CDR3 totals 15 residues. V shed 5 bases and J 7 bases; nucleotides not matched to a gene: 10. Germline V CDR1 and CDR2: DFQATT, SNEGSKA (reference sequence). The CDR3 loop is CSALNSGGAVNEQFF. Written as DNA, the CDR3 is TGCAGTGCTCTCAATAGCGGGGGGGCCGTTAATGAGCAGTTCTTC.

This clonotype has only a few counts. The gene calls are TRBV14 and TRBJ2-1, with D possibly matching TRBD1 (5 bases). This CDR3 has 18 amino acids. From germline, CDR1 is SGHDN and CDR2 FVKESK. V was trimmed by 2 bases and J by 2 bases, leaving 19 bases between them. The CDR3 protein is CASSQRQGASLTYNEQFF. CDR3 in DNA: TGTGCCAGCAGCCAACGGCAGGGTGCGAGCCTTACCTACAATGAGCAGTTCTTC.

Only a few counts were recorded for this clonotype. This rearrangement joins TRBV5-4 to TRBJ2-1; 7 nucleotides line up with TRBD2. V trimming: 0 bases; J trimming: 2 bases; junction bases outside the gene matches: 2. In germline, CDR1 is SGHNT, CDR2 YYREEE (reference sequence). There are 15 residues in the CDR3. The chain's CDR3 is CASSLDAGAYNEQFF. In nucleotides, the CDR3 is TGTGCCAGCAGCTTGGATGCGGGGGCCTACAATGAGCAGTTCTTC.

This clonotype was counted many times. J is TRBJ1-3 and V is TRBV13; 7 bases agree with TRBD1. The CDR3 loop spans 19 amino acids. After removal of 4 bases from V and 2 bases from J, the junction contained 17 bases not matched to a gene. Looked up from germline, CDR1 is PRHDT and CDR2 is FYEKMQ (reference sequence). The CDR3 nucleotides read TGTGCCAGCAGCTCAATCTACAGCCGGGACAGAGAACCTGGAAACACCATATATTTT. It specifies CASSSIYSRDREPGNTIYF.